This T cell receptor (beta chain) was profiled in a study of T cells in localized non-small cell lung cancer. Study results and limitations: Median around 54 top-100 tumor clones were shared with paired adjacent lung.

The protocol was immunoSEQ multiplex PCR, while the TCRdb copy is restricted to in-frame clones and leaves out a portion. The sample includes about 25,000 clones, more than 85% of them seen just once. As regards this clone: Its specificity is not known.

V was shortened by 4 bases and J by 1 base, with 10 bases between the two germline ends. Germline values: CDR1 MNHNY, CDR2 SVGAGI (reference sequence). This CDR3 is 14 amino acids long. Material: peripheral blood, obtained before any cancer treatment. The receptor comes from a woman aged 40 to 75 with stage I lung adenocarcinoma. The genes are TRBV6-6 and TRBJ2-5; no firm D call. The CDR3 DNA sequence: TGTGCCAGCAGTTCCAGGACGGGCCAAGAGACCCAGTACTTC. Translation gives CASSSRTGQETQYF.